These 10 T cell receptor beta chains came from one sample sequenced in a study of T cells after yellow fever vaccination. TCRdb reprocessed the 5' RACE reads with MiXCR, giving one entry per CDR3 protein. Seen here are approximately 120,000 distinct CDR3 sequences, around 7.7% observed once, and the top ten hold roughly 2.6%. The sequences come from CD4+ T cells sorted from PBMCs, collected less than 11 days after the first yellow fever vaccination. These receptor sequences come from a man younger than 35 who received the YFV17D yellow fever vaccine.

This clonotype came up many times. The chain has TRBV30 and TRBJ1-2; TRBD1 aligns across 7 bases. Germline lookup yields CDR1 GTSNPN and CDR2 SVGIG (reference sequence). The V gene end was trimmed by 1 base and the J gene end by 6 bases; junction bases not matched to a gene: 5. The CDR3 runs to 13 residues. CDR3: CAWSGQGRNGYTF. CDR3 DNA: TGTGCCTGGAGTGGACAGGGAAGAAATGGCTACACCTTC.

CDR3 sequence (DNA): TGTGCCAGCAGCTTAAATCCCCATGGTGGTGAAGCTTTCTTT. Protein sequence: CASSLNPHGGEAFF. The chain carries TRBV7-3 and TRBJ1-1; D gene uncertain. The CDR3 is 14 residues long. The germline CDR1 and CDR2 sequences are SGHTA and FQGTGA. With 1 base removed from V and 7 bases from J, the gap between germline ends came to 13 bases. The full variable domain, with the rest looked up from reference TRBV7-3 and TRBJ1-1, is GAGVSQTPSNKVTEKGKYVELRCDPISGHTALYWYRQSLGQGPEFLIYFQGTGAADDSGLPNDRFFAVRPEGSVSTLKIQRTERGDSAVYLCASSLNPHGGEAFFGQGTRLTVV.

This clonotype was found once. A much bigger clone sits one base away, suggesting this may be a read error. The chain links TRBV7-2 to TRBJ2-3, with D possibly matching TRBD2 (5 bases). In germline, CDR1 is SGHTA, CDR2 FQGNSA. CDR3 length equals 14 residues. Here the CDR3 DNA reads TGTGCCAGCAGCTTAGCCGGGGTCACAGATACGGAGTATTTT. Translation: CASSLAGVTDTEYF.

This clonotype was counted at least ten times. V and J are TRBV6-5 and TRBJ1-1, with D maybe TRBD1 (5 bases). Trimming removed 3 bases at V and 1 base at J, with 12 bases between. Germline CDR1 is MNHEY and CDR2 is SVGAGI. This CDR3 has 15 residues. The CDR3 region is CASSYNRWQNTEAFF. Here the CDR3 DNA reads TGTGCCAGCAGTTATAACAGGTGGCAGAACACTGAAGCTTTCTTT.

In this sample, this clonotype turned up many times. This chain joins TRBV5-1 and TRBJ1-1; a possible D gene is TRBD1 (5 bases). V gave up 6 bases and J gave up 3 bases, with 18 bases separating them. The CDR3 runs 15 residues. Germline CDR1 and CDR2: SGHRS and YFSETQ. CDR3 nucleotides: TGCGCCAGCACCAAAAGAGGGGAATGGGACACTGAAGCTTTCTTT. It is translated as CASTKRGEWDTEAFF.

This clonotype has a count of ten or more. This chain joins TRBV6-1 and TRBJ1-6; 8 bases fit TRBD1. V gave up 1 base and J gave up 3 bases; unmatched junction bases: 5. The CDR3 spans 17 residues. CDR1 MNHNS and CDR2 SASEGT come from the germline V gene. CDR3 nucleotides: TGTGCCAGCAGTGAAGTATCAGGGGGCGTCTATAATTCACCCCTCCACTTT. Translated, it gives CASSEVSGGVYNSPLHF.

CDR3 sequence (DNA): TGTGCCAGCAGCCAACTTCCGAACACTGAAGCTTTCTTT. It codes for CASSQLPNTEAFF. This chain uses TRBV7-2 with TRBJ1-1; D not resolved. This CDR3 is built from 13 residues. V gave up 5 bases and J gave up 1 base, with 8 bases separating them. Germline V gives CDR1 SGHTA, CDR2 FQGNSA.

This clonotype appeared many times. The gene calls are TRBV20-1 and TRBJ2-7; 7 positions agree with TRBD1. V shed 0 bases and J 2 bases; nucleotides not matched to a gene: 4. CDR3 length: 14 amino acids. Germline V gene data show CDR1 as DFQATT and CDR2 as SNEGSKA (reference sequence). The CDR3 protein is CSARDPGQPYEQYF. CDR3 nucleotides: TGCAGTGCTAGAGATCCGGGACAGCCCTACGAGCAGTACTTC.

This clonotype was detected ten times or more. The chain carries TRBV20-1 and TRBJ2-2; perhaps TRBD2 as D (5 bases). V shed 3 bases and J shed 0 bases, with 8 bases lying between them. The CDR3 has 14 residues. Germline V gene sequence: CDR1 DFQATT, CDR2 SNEGSKA (reference sequence). CDR3 protein: CSASRRTNTGELFF. The CDR3 nucleotides read TGCAGTGCTAGTAGGAGGACGAACACCGGGGAGCTGTTTTTT.

A word on this clonotype: This may stem from a read error, because a much larger clone lies one nucleotide away. The genes are TRBV3-1 and TRBJ2-3; 7 bases align to TRBD2. CDR1 LGHDT and CDR2 YNNKEL come from the germline V gene (reference sequence). Trimming at V came to 4 bases and at J to 5 bases, leaving 6 bases not matched to a gene. This CDR3 is built from 14 residues. Here the CDR3 reads CASSPRGDGDTQYF. The CDR3 DNA is TGTGCCAGCAGCCCCCGGGGGGACGGAGATACGCAGTATTTT.